One T cell receptor (beta chain) is described in this entry. Its antigen is unidentified. This sample was taken from a study of response to subunit inactivated influenza vaccine. Study observations and caveats: Every seasonal influenza vaccination brings in few new T cells, the authors suggested.

The V gene's germline CDR1 is SGHDN and CDR2 FVKESK. The germline V and J ends were trimmed by 1 base and 4 bases, with 8 bases remaining between them. CDR3 length equals 14 residues. TCRdb processed the RT-PCR reads anew with MiXCR; each CDR3 protein has one entry. The sample carries 150,000 or so distinct CDR3 sequences, roughly a tenth recorded once. Sequenced material: non-naive T cells sorted from PBMCs, taken 35 to 45 days after vaccination. J is TRBJ2-1 and V is TRBV14, with D tentatively TRBD1 (6 bases). The receptor's source is a man in his fifties or sixties who received an inactivated influenza vaccine. CDR3 nucleotides: TGTGCCAGCAGCCAAGGGACAGTATACAATGAGCAGTTCTTC. The encoded protein is CASSQGTVYNEQFF.